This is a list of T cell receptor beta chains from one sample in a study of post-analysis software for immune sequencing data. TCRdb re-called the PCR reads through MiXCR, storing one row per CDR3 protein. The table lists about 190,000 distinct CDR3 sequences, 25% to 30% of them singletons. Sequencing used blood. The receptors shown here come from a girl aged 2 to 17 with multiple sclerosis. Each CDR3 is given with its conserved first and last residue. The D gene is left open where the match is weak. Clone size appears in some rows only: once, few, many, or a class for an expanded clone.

DNA: TGCAGTGCTCCACTCCCAACGGGGGGGCTTACAGAGACCCAGTACTTC; CDR3: CSAPLPTGGLTETQYF; D: TRBD2; V: TRBV20-1; size: once; J: TRBJ2-5
DNA: TGTGCCAGCAGTTACTCGATTTACGGGGGGCAGTTCTTC; CDR3: CASSYSIYGGQFF; D: -; V: TRBV6-6; size: few; J: TRBJ2-1
DNA: TGTGCCAGCAGTGACACGGGGGACTCCTACAATGAGCAGTTCTTC; CDR3: CASSDTGDSYNEQFF; D: -; V: TRBV6-4; size: many; J: TRBJ2-1
DNA: TGTGCCAGCAGTTACTCGAAGGGGGCAGGGGTAAAAAAACTGTTTTTT; CDR3: CASSYSKGAGVKKLFF; D: TRBD1; V: TRBV6-5; size: -; J: TRBJ1-4
DNA: TGTGCCAGCAGTCCGCCTTTTGATCATTCACCCCTCCACTTT; CDR3: CASSPPFDHSPLHF; D: -; V: TRBV12-3/TRBV12-4; size: many; J: TRBJ1-6
DNA: TGCAGCGTTTTACGGGGGCTCATGAACACTGAAGCTTTCTTT; CDR3: CSVLRGLMNTEAFF; D: -; V: TRBV29-1; size: few; J: TRBJ1-1
DNA: TGTGCCAGTAGCCTGGGCAGGGGCACTGAAGCTTTCTTT; CDR3: CASSLGRGTEAFF; D: -; V: TRBV2; size: -; J: TRBJ1-1
DNA: TGTGCCAGCAGCTCACCGGACAGGGCCTCCTATAATTCACCCCTCCACTTT; CDR3: CASSSPDRASYNSPLHF; D: TRBD1; V: TRBV7-9; size: -; J: TRBJ1-6
DNA: TGTGCCAGCAGCCCCGGAAGCCAGAATCTGCCCCTCGAGCAGTACTTC; CDR3: CASSPGSQNLPLEQYF; D: -; V: TRBV3-1; size: few; J: TRBJ2-7
DNA: TGTGCCAGCAGGCTCTCCAACAGGGGTACAACAGGATACGAGCAGTACTTC; CDR3: CASRLSNRGTTGYEQYF; D: TRBD1; V: TRBV28; size: few; J: TRBJ2-7
DNA: TGTGCCAGCAGCTTAGCTGGGGGACACAGGAACACTGAAGCTTTCTTT; CDR3: CASSLAGGHRNTEAFF; D: -; V: TRBV7-2; size: many; J: TRBJ1-1
DNA: TGTGCCAGCAGCCGATCGGGGGGGGCGCGGCAAGAGACCCAGTACTTC; CDR3: CASSRSGGARQETQYF; D: TRBD2; V: TRBV2; size: -; J: TRBJ2-5
DNA: TGCAGCCTTACCAGGGGCTACAATGGGCAGTACTTC; CDR3: CSLTRGYNGQYF; D: -; V: TRBV20-1; size: -; J: TRBJ2-7
DNA: TGTGCCAGCAGTTTAATGGGCACAGCTAACTATGGCTACACCTTC; CDR3: CASSLMGTANYGYTF; D: -; V: TRBV27; size: -; J: TRBJ1-2
DNA: TGCAGTGCTAGAGAAGAACGGGGCGTCTACGAGCAGTACTTC; CDR3: CSAREERGVYEQYF; D: -; V: TRBV20-1; size: -; J: TRBJ2-7
DNA: TGTGCCAGCAGCTTAACGGGAGGGGGGATACTATATGGCTACACCTTC; CDR3: CASSLTGGGILYGYTF; D: -; V: TRBV7-3; size: -; J: TRBJ1-2
DNA: TGTACCAGCAGTTTTCACAGCGGGAGGCCCCCGTATACGCAGTATTTT; CDR3: CTSSFHSGRPPYTQYF; D: TRBD2; V: TRBV28; size: -; J: TRBJ2-3
DNA: TGTGCCATCAGTGGGGCAGCTACATTTAATCCCCTCCACTTT; CDR3: CAISGAATFNPLHF; D: -; V: TRBV10-3; size: few; J: TRBJ1-6
DNA: TGCGCCAGCAACCAAGGGGCAGCGGGAACAACCTACGAGCAGTACTTC; CDR3: CASNQGAAGTTYEQYF; D: TRBD2; V: TRBV4-1; size: -; J: TRBJ2-7
DNA: TGTGCCAGCAGTTCCCTGAACCAAGAGACCCAGTACTTC; CDR3: CASSSLNQETQYF; D: -; V: TRBV28; size: many; J: TRBJ2-5
DNA: TGCGCCAGCAGCTCTGCTAGCGCCCAAGGGACCCAGTACTTC; CDR3: CASSSASAQGTQYF; D: -; V: TRBV5-1; size: few; J: TRBJ2-5
DNA: TGCAGTGCTAGCTTTTCTCAGGGCTACACCTTC; CDR3: CSASFSQGYTF; D: -; V: TRBV20-1; size: -; J: TRBJ1-2
DNA: TGTGCCAGCAGCGGGGGGACAGGGAGTCCCTACGAGCAGTACTTC; CDR3: CASSGGTGSPYEQYF; D: TRBD1; V: TRBV5-4; size: many; J: TRBJ2-7
DNA: TGTGTCAGCAGTGAAGGTGGAGCGCGTCGCACAGATACGCAGTATTTT; CDR3: CVSSEGGARRTDTQYF; D: -; V: TRBV6-1; size: once; J: TRBJ2-3
DNA: TGTGCCAGCAGCCATCCTTCGCAGGCAAACTATGGCTACACCTTC; CDR3: CASSHPSQANYGYTF; D: -; V: TRBV4-2; size: -; J: TRBJ1-2
DNA: TGTGCCTGGAGTCGACAGGGTTATGGCTACACCTTC; CDR3: CAWSRQGYGYTF; D: TRBD1; V: TRBV30; size: -; J: TRBJ1-2
DNA: TGTGCCATCACCTCCGGGACAGGGCATGCCGAAGCTTTCTTT; CDR3: CAITSGTGHAEAFF; D: TRBD1; V: TRBV10-3; size: -; J: TRBJ1-1
DNA: TGCGCCAGCAGCTTGGGGCGGAACTCGTACCAAGAGACCCAGTACTTC; CDR3: CASSLGRNSYQETQYF; D: -; V: TRBV5-1; size: many; J: TRBJ2-5
DNA: TGTGCCAGCAGTTCAAGGGAGGCCGGGGCCAACGTCCTGACTTTC; CDR3: CASSSREAGANVLTF; D: -; V: TRBV12-3/TRBV12-4; size: many; J: TRBJ2-6
DNA: TGTGCCAGCAGTTATAACGTGGACAGCTCCTACGAGCAGTACTTC; CDR3: CASSYNVDSSYEQYF; D: -; V: TRBV6-5; size: few; J: TRBJ2-7
DNA: TGTGCCAGCAGTGACTTCACGGGACTAGCGCTAAGGACGAAATGGGAGACCCAGTACTTC; CDR3: CASSDFTGLALRTKWETQYF; D: TRBD2; V: TRBV25-1; size: -; J: TRBJ2-5
DNA: TGCGCCAGCAGCTTGGTAGGGCCCGCGAACACTGAAGCTTTCTTT; CDR3: CASSLVGPANTEAFF; D: -; V: TRBV5-1; size: few; J: TRBJ1-1
DNA: TGCAGCGTAGAAACCACAGGGTCGGGGAAGACTGAAGCTTTCTTT; CDR3: CSVETTGSGKTEAFF; D: -; V: TRBV29-1; size: -; J: TRBJ1-1
DNA: TGTGCCAGCAGATCCGGGACAGGGGGCCATCAGCCCCAGCATTTT; CDR3: CASRSGTGGHQPQHF; D: TRBD1; V: TRBV25-1; size: -; J: TRBJ1-5
DNA: TGTGCCAGCAGTCCTCGACTAGCGGGGGGTTACGAGCAGTACTTC; CDR3: CASSPRLAGGYEQYF; D: TRBD2; V: TRBV6-2/TRBV6-3; size: -; J: TRBJ2-7
DNA: TGTGCCTGGAGACCAAGGGGGGGGGGAGAACATGGCTACACCTTC; CDR3: CAWRPRGGGEHGYTF; D: -; V: TRBV30; size: -; J: TRBJ1-2
DNA: TGCAGTCCCTCGGAACAGTCTACGAGCAGGTACTTC; CDR3: CSPSEQSTSRYF; D: -; V: TRBV20-1; size: few; J: TRBJ2-7
DNA: TGCGCCAGCAGCTTGACGGGGCAGGGCGGAGAAAAACTGTTTTTT; CDR3: CASSLTGQGGEKLFF; D: -; V: TRBV5-1; size: few; J: TRBJ1-4
DNA: TGTGCCAGCTCAAGGAACCCCAAAAACATTCAGTACTTC; CDR3: CASSRNPKNIQYF; D: -; V: TRBV18; size: many; J: TRBJ2-4
DNA: TGTGCCAGCAGCCCTGGACAGGGAGGCTACGAGCAGTACTTC; CDR3: CASSPGQGGYEQYF; D: TRBD1; V: TRBV7-8; size: many; J: TRBJ2-7
DNA: TGTGCCAGCAGTCGTCCCGGGACTAGCACGGGCTCAGATACGCAGTATTTT; CDR3: CASSRPGTSTGSDTQYF; D: TRBD2; V: TRBV12-3/TRBV12-4; size: -; J: TRBJ2-3
DNA: TGCAGTGCTAGAGATCGAGCGGGGACAGGGTTAGTCGCCTACGAGCAGTACTTC; CDR3: CSARDRAGTGLVAYEQYF; D: TRBD1; V: TRBV20-1; size: -; J: TRBJ2-7
DNA: TGTGCCAGCAGCCGGGACAGGGATGGCTACACCTTC; CDR3: CASSRDRDGYTF; D: TRBD1; V: TRBV4-2; size: -; J: TRBJ1-2
DNA: TGCAGTGCTACAATGGGGGCTAGGGGCCCGAATCAGCCCCAGCATTTT; CDR3: CSATMGARGPNQPQHF; D: -; V: TRBV20-1; size: many; J: TRBJ1-5
DNA: TGTGCCAGCAGTTTCGAAGGGGTGTATAATTCACCCCTCCACTTT; CDR3: CASSFEGVYNSPLHF; D: -; V: TRBV27; size: -; J: TRBJ1-6
DNA: TGTGCCAGCAGTTACCGAGGCGGGAGAGTCCTCAATGAGCAGTTCTTC; CDR3: CASSYRGGRVLNEQFF; D: TRBD2; V: TRBV6-2/TRBV6-3; size: many; J: TRBJ2-1
DNA: TGTGCCAGCAGTTACGACCTAACCCCAGGGGGCTACACCTTC; CDR3: CASSYDLTPGGYTF; D: -; V: TRBV6-5; size: many; J: TRBJ1-2
DNA: TGCAGTGCTAGAAGGGGTTCCGGGGCAGGGGGACAGCAAGAGACCCAGTACTTC; CDR3: CSARRGSGAGGQQETQYF; D: TRBD1; V: TRBV20-1; size: many; J: TRBJ2-5
DNA: TGTGCCTCAGCGGTTGGGACAGGTGGGAATGAGCAGTTCTTC; CDR3: CASAVGTGGNEQFF; D: TRBD1; V: TRBV7-9; size: many; J: TRBJ2-1
DNA: TGCAGTGCTCGACCGGGACACCGTAGCACAGATACGCAGTATTTT; CDR3: CSARPGHRSTDTQYF; D: -; V: TRBV20-1; size: many; J: TRBJ2-3
DNA: TGTGCCAGCAGCCGACTAGCGGGGGCCCCCCAAACGTACCAGTACTTC; CDR3: CASSRLAGAPQTYQYF; D: TRBD2; V: TRBV3-1; size: few; J: TRBJ2-5
DNA: TGTGCCACCAGTGATTTGGGCAGGGGAGTGGACGAGCAGTACTTC; CDR3: CATSDLGRGVDEQYF; D: -; V: TRBV24-1; size: -; J: TRBJ2-7
DNA: TGTGCCAGCAGGAGACAGGGGAACATGAACACTGAAGCTTTCTTT; CDR3: CASRRQGNMNTEAFF; D: TRBD1; V: TRBV28; size: -; J: TRBJ1-1
DNA: TGTACCAGCAGTCCCCGAGGCCAAAGCTCCTACAATGAGCAGTTCTTC; CDR3: CTSSPRGQSSYNEQFF; D: -; V: TRBV12-3/TRBV12-4; size: -; J: TRBJ2-1
DNA: TGTGCCTGGAGACCAGGGGGGTACGGCGAGCAGTACTTC; CDR3: CAWRPGGYGEQYF; D: -; V: TRBV30; size: few; J: TRBJ2-7
DNA: TGTGCCAGCAGTGCACAGATCAGGGCGGAACAGCCCCAGCATTTT; CDR3: CASSAQIRAEQPQHF; D: -; V: TRBV2; size: -; J: TRBJ1-5
DNA: TGTGCCAGCAGTTCCTCCCGGGACACCGACCCCTCTCGCACTGAAGCTTTCTTT; CDR3: CASSSSRDTDPSRTEAFF; D: -; V: TRBV6-2/TRBV6-3; size: -; J: TRBJ1-1
DNA: TGTGCCAGCTCACCACCCAGCGGGAGTCGAGAGACCCAGTACTTC; CDR3: CASSPPSGSRETQYF; D: TRBD2; V: TRBV18; size: many; J: TRBJ2-5